A single sample is the source of the 21 T cell receptor beta chains below, sequenced in a study of OX40 agonist ivuxolimab in advanced cancers. Clones were read by immunoSEQ multiplex PCR, and TCRdb kept only the in-frame ones, dropping some. Seen here are about 48,000 clones, approximately 81% observed once, and the top ten hold roughly 9.9%. Material: CD4+ or CD8+ T cells sorted from blood, obtained in a trial of the OX40 agonist ivuxolimab. These TCRs come from an adult with an advanced solid tumor such as melanoma, head and neck, liver or kidney cancer.

The chain links TRBV5-4 to TRBJ2-7; D is unresolved. The germline V gene encodes CDR1 SGHNT and CDR2 YYREEE (reference sequence). V shed 0 bases and J shed 4 bases, with 17 bases lying between them. The CDR3 spans 16 residues. CDR3 sequence reads: CASSLGYRTAPYEQYF. CDR3 DNA sequence: TGTGCCAGCAGCTTGGGTTATAGGACGGCGCCGTACGAGCAGTACTTC.

This rearrangement joins TRBV30 to TRBJ2-3; TRBD2 matches 8 bases. The CDR3 totals 16 residues. V shed 5 bases and J 4 bases; nucleotides not matched to a gene: 14. The germline gives CDR1 GTSNPN, CDR2 SVGIG (reference sequence). In nucleotides, the CDR3 is TGTGCCTGGGGCCGGGAGGGGAGGGCCGTCGCAGATACGCAGTATTTT. Protein: CAWGREGRAVADTQYF.

This chain links TRBV9 with TRBJ1-2; no clear D gene. The CDR3 is made up of 16 amino acids. With 2 bases removed from V and 0 bases from J, the gap between germline ends came to 14 bases. Germline V gives CDR1 SGDLS, CDR2 YYNGEE. DNA of the CDR3: TGTGCCAGCAGCGTGGGCTTGGGGAATACTAACTATGGCTACACCTTC. It encodes CASSVGLGNTNYGYTF.

The chain uses TRBV30 and TRBJ1-4, with D unclear. Per the germline V gene, CDR1 is GTSNPN and CDR2 is SVGIG (reference sequence). The V and J ends lost 3 bases and 4 bases respectively, with 18 bases between them. There are 16 residues in the CDR3. CDR3 coding DNA: TGTGCCTGGAGCGACGGACTCGCGGGCGGTAATGAAAAACTGTTTTTT. Translation gives CAWSDGLAGGNEKLFF.

The rearrangement joins TRBV11-2 to TRBJ2-5; 8 positions agree with TRBD1. V lost 5 bases and J lost 0; bases outside the gene matches: 5. This CDR3 is built from 15 residues. The germline gives CDR1 SGHAT, CDR2 FQNNGV. The CDR3 here is CASSLRQGHQETQYF. In DNA form, the CDR3 reads TGTGCCAGCAGCCTACGACAGGGGCACCAAGAGACCCAGTACTTC. Variable domain in full (rest from reference TRBV11-2 and TRBJ2-5): EAGVAQSPRYKIIEKRQSVAFWCNPISGHATLYWYQQILGQGPKLLIQFQNNGVVDDSQLPKDRFSAERLKGVDSTLKIQPAKLEDSAVYLCASSLRQGHQETQYFGPGTRLLVL.

This clone is a singleton in its sample. The J gene is TRBJ2-5, the V gene TRBV2; TRBD2 aligns across 7 bases. Germline CDR1 and CDR2: SNHLY and FYNNEI. J lost 4 bases, V lost 4 bases, and 3 bases had no gene match. The CDR3 is made up of 13 amino acids. This chain's CDR3 is CASSGGGRETQYF. CDR3 DNA sequence: TGTGCCAGCAGTGGTGGCGGGAGAGAGACCCAGTACTTC.

The chain has TRBV5-1 and TRBJ2-7; tentative D call: TRBD2 (6 bases). Trimming took off 4 bases at V and 4 bases at J, with 18 bases between the two ends. Germline V gene data show CDR1 as SGHRS and CDR2 as YFSETQ. The CDR3 contains 15 residues. CDR3 loop: CASSPGSSDTYEQYF. In DNA form, the CDR3 reads TGCGCCAGCAGCCCCGGATCTAGCGATACATACGAGCAGTACTTC.

The genes are TRBV7-8 and TRBJ2-2, with TRBD2 identical over 14 bases. This CDR3 comprises 17 residues. Germline V CDR1 and CDR2: SGHVS, FQNEAQ. V was pared by 5 bases and J by 5 bases, with 7 bases of the junction left unmatched. CDR3 coding DNA: TGTGCCAGCAGCCCCACTCGGACTAGCGGGAGGACCGGGGAGCTGTTTTTT. Translating gives CASSPTRTSGRTGELFF.

J is TRBJ1-1 and V is TRBV9, with D perhaps TRBD1 (5 bases). Germline CDR1 and CDR2: SGDLS and YYNGEE. Between the trimmed V and J ends, which lost 4 bases and 4 bases, there was a span of 14 bases. The CDR3 length is 14 residues. CDR3 nucleotides: TGTGCCAGCAGCCTATCAGGGATTCTCACTGAAGCTTTCTTT. The encoded protein is CASSLSGILTEAFF.

The rearrangement uses TRBV29-1 and TRBJ1-2; possible D gene TRBD1, 6 bases. Germline V gene data show CDR1 as SQVTM and CDR2 as ANQGSEA. The CDR3 length is 12 residues. V lost 2 bases, J lost 5 bases, and 9 bases lay in between. The CDR3 spells CSVESGAYGYTF. DNA of the CDR3: TGCAGCGTTGAATCGGGGGCTTATGGCTACACCTTC.

This clone has only a few counts. The rearrangement links TRBV11-1 to TRBJ2-1; 11 bases are a match to TRBD2. The ends lost 6 bases at V and 7 bases at J; junction bases unmatched: 14. The CDR3 contains 17 residues. Germline-derived CDR1 and CDR2 are SGHAT and FQDESV (reference sequence). The CDR3 region has the DNA TGTGCCAGCAGGACCCCTCAACTAGCGGGAGAGGCAAATGAGCAGTTCTTC. As protein: CASRTPQLAGEANEQFF.

This chain joins TRBV30 and TRBJ2-1, with D tentatively TRBD2 (6 bases). This CDR3 contains 15 residues. Germline CDR1 and CDR2: GTSNPN and SVGIG (reference sequence). Trimming left V 3 bases short and J 7 bases short, with 19 bases between. Here the CDR3 DNA reads TGTGCCTGGAGGCGGGACCGGATGGGGTTGAATGAGCAGTTCTTC. This gives the protein CAWRRDRMGLNEQFF.

This clone has a single count. CDR3 coding DNA: TGCGCCAGCAGCCAAGAAGGTAGCTGGAACACCGGGGAGCTGTTTTTT. Translating it yields CASSQEGSWNTGELFF. This chain uses TRBV4-3 with TRBJ2-2, with D unresolved. The germline V gene has CDR1 LGHNA and CDR2 YSLEER. The CDR3 consists of 16 residues. With 0 bases removed from V and 1 base from J, the gap between germline ends came to 9 bases.

The J gene is TRBJ2-5, the V gene TRBV5-4; a weak D match, TRBD2 (5 bases). Germline CDR1 and CDR2: SGHNT and YYREEE (reference sequence). This CDR3 comprises 14 residues. V was shortened by 5 bases and J by 1 base, with 12 bases between the two germline ends. Here the CDR3 reads CASRPNSGQETQYF. For the CDR3, the DNA is TGTGCCAGCAGACCAAACAGCGGCCAAGAGACCCAGTACTTC.

CDR3 coding DNA: TGTGCCAGCAGTTTCGGGGAGACCCAGTACTTC. This encodes CASSFGETQYF. This chain links TRBV28 with TRBJ2-5; D gene unclear. Germline CDR1 and CDR2: MDHEN and SYDVKM. The CDR3 spans 11 residues. V lost 3 bases to trimming and J lost 5 bases, with 4 bases between them.

J is TRBJ1-1 and V is TRBV7-3, with a possible D match to TRBD1 (6 bases). Deletions cut 2 bases from V and 4 bases from J, with 8 bases between. This CDR3 region has 13 residues. Germline assignment: CDR1 SGHTA and CDR2 FQGTGA. In nucleotides, the CDR3 is TGTGCCAGCAGCTTAGGAGGGGGCACTGAAGCTTTCTTT. Protein sequence: CASSLGGGTEAFF.

The chain recombines TRBV2 with TRBJ2-7, with TRBD1 identical over 7 bases. Germline CDR1 is SNHLY and CDR2 is FYNNEI. The CDR3 is made up of 14 amino acids. Trimming removed 4 bases from V and 3 bases from J; junction bases left unmatched: 6. Here the CDR3 DNA reads TGTGCCAGCAGTGCACAGGGGACCCTCTACGAGCAGTACTTC. Protein sequence: CASSAQGTLYEQYF.

The CDR3: CSVKRTSGTDTQYF. As DNA, the CDR3 is TGCAGCGTTAAAAGGACTAGCGGCACAGATACGCAGTATTTT. The chain is built from TRBV29-1 and TRBJ2-3, with TRBD2 matching 9 bases. Germline trimming cut 5 bases from V and 1 base from J; bases unmatched to any gene: 4. CDR3 length equals 14 residues. Looked up from germline, CDR1 is SQVTM and CDR2 is ANQGSEA.

A single count supports this clone. V is TRBV11-2 and J is TRBJ2-6; D perhaps matches TRBD1 (5 bases). Trimming left V 2 bases short and J 2 bases short, with 7 bases between. This CDR3 is built from 15 residues. Germline CDR1 SGHAT, CDR2 FQNNGV. The CDR3 DNA follows: TGTGCCAGCAGCTTAAGGGGAACTGGGGCCAACGTCCTGACTTTC. Translated, it gives CASSLRGTGANVLTF.

The chain combines TRBV27 with TRBJ1-4; D is undetermined. This CDR3 has 15 residues. The V gene's germline CDR1 is MNHEY and CDR2 SMNVEV (reference sequence). Trimming stripped 2 bases from V and 5 bases from J, with 12 bases between. In DNA form, the CDR3 reads TGTGCCAGCAGTTTAGTTGTCCAGGTGAATGAAAAACTGTTTTTT. It yields the protein CASSLVVQVNEKLFF. Based on the CDR3 plus reference TRBV27 and TRBJ1-4, the full variable domain is EAQVTQNPRYLITVTGKKLTVTCSQNMNHEYMSWYRQDPGLGLRQIYYSMNVEVTDKGDVPEGYKVSRKEKRNFPLILESPSPNQTSLYFCASSLVVQVNEKLFFGSGTQLSVL.

This clone was detected only once. J is TRBJ2-1 and V is TRBV11-2; 7 bases fit TRBD2. Germline CDR1 reads SGHAT; CDR2 reads FQNNGV. V shed 3 bases, J shed 6 bases, and the junction held 11 bases outside the gene matches. CDR3 length: 16 residues. The CDR3 bases are TGTGCCAGCAGCTTTCGGAGCGGGACTTATCGCAATGAGCAGTTCTTC. Its translation is CASSFRSGTYRNEQFF.